Here is one T cell receptor beta chain with its context. Its specificity is not known. The data stem from a study of T cell responses to AZD1222 COVID-19 vaccine. The protocol was immunoSEQ multiplex PCR, while the TCRdb copy is restricted to in-frame clones and leaves out a portion. The table has some 120,000 clones, roughly 90% seen once. CDR3 length equals 13 residues. Trimming cost V 4 bases and J 4 bases, with 10 bases left between them. CDR1 SNHLY and CDR2 FYNNEI come from the germline V gene. Study-level points and caveats: Spike-specific TCR depth and breadth grew after two AZD1222 doses. Among the donors, most were white British and more were female, and clonal diversity was possibly underestimated. Unmutated regions of variants are reportedly targeted by nearly half of spike-specific TCRs. None of the repertoires were sampled until the peak T cell response had passed.

The sequenced sample was peripheral blood, obtained on day 0 of AZD1222 vaccination. The sequence was obtained from an adult in good health. The chain joins TRBV2 to TRBJ1-2; no reliable D call. CDR3 sequence: CASSGTQLYGYTF. CDR3 DNA: TGTGCCAGCAGTGGAACACAGCTCTATGGCTACACCTTC. Supplemented by reference TRBV2 and TRBJ1-2, the full variable domain reads EPEVTQTPSHQVTQMGQEVILRCVPISNHLYFYWYRQILGQKVEFLVSFYNNEISEKSEIFDDQFSVERPDGSNFTLKIRSTKLEDSAMYFCASSGTQLYGYTFGSGTRLTVV.